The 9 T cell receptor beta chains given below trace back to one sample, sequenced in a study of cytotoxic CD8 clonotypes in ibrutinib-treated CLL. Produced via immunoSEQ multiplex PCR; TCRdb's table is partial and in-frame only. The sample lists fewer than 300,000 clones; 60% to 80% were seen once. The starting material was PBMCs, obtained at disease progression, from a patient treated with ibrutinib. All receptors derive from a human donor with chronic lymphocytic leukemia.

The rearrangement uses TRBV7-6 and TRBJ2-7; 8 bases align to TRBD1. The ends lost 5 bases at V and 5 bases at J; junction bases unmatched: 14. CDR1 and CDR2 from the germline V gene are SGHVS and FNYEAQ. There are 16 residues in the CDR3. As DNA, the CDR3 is TGTGCCAGCAGCCCGTCCCTGGACAGGGTCTGGGACGAGCAGTACTTC. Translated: CASSPSLDRVWDEQYF.

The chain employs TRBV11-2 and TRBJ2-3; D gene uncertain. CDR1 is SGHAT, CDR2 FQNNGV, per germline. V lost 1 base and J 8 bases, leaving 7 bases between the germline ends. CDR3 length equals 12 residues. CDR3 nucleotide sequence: TGTGCCAGCAGCTTAGTGGTTGGTACGCAGTATTTT. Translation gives CASSLVVGTQYF.

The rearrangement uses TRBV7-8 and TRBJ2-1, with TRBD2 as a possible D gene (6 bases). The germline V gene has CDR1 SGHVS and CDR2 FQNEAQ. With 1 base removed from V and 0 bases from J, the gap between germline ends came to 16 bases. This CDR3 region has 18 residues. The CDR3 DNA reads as TGTGCCAGCAGCTTAGTTCGGAGCGGGTCCAGCTCCTACAATGAGCAGTTCTTC. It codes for CASSLVRSGSSSYNEQFF.

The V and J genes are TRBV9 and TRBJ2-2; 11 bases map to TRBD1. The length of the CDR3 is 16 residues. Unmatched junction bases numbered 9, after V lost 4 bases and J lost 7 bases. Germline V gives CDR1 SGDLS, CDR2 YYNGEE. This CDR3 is CASSFIGTGGIGELFF. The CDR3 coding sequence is TGTGCCAGCAGCTTTATAGGGACAGGGGGGATCGGGGAGCTGTTTTTT.

CDR3 residues: CASSSLLNTGELFF. CDR3 DNA: TGTGCCAGCAGTTCCCTCTTGAACACCGGGGAGCTGTTTTTT. The chain has TRBV27 and TRBJ2-2, with D hard to call. Per germline, CDR1 MNHEY and CDR2 SMNVEV (reference sequence). Trimming shortened V by 4 bases and J by 1 base, and 7 bases separated the two germline ends. This CDR3 is 14 amino acids long.

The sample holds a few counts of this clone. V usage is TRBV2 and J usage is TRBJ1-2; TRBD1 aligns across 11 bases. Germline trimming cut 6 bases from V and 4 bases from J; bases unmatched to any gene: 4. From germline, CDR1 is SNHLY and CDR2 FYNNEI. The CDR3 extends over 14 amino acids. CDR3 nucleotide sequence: TGTGCCAGCAGGGACAGGGGGCAGGTCTATGGCTACACCTTC. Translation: CASRDRGQVYGYTF.

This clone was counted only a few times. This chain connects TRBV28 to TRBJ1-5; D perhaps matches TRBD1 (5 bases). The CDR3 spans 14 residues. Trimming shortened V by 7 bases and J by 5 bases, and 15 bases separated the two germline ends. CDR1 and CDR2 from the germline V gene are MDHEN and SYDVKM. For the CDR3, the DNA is TGTGCCAGCACCACCGGGGGGGGTTATCAGCCCCAGCATTTT. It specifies CASTTGGGYQPQHF. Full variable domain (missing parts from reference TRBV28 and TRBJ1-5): DVKVTQSSRYLVKRTGEKVFLECVQDMDHENMFWYRQDPGLGLRLIYFSYDVKMKEKGDIPEGYSVSREKKERFSLILESASTNQTSMYLCASTTGGGYQPQHFGDGTRLSIL.

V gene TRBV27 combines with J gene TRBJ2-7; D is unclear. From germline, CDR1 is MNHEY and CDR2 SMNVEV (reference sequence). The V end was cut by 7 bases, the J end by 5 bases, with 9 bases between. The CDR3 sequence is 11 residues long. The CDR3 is CASTPSHEQYF. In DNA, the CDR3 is TGTGCCAGCACCCCGTCCCACGAGCAGTACTTC.

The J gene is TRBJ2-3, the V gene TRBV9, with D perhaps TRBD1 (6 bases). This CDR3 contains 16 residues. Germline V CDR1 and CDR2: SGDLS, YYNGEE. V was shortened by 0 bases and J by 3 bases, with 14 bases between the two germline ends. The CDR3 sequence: CASSVDVQGRTDTQYF. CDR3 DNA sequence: TGTGCCAGCAGCGTAGATGTACAGGGAAGGACAGATACGCAGTATTTT.